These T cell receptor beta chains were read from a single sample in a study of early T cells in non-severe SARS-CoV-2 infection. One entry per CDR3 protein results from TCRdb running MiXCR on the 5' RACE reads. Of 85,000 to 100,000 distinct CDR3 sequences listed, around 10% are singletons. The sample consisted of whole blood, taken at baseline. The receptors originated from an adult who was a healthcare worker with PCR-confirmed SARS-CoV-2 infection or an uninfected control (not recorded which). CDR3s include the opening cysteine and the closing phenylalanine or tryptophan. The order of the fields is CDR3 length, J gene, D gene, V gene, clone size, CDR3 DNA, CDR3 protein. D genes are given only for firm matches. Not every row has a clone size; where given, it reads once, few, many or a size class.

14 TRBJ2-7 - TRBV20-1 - TGCAGTGCTAGAGATTCGAGGGGAGCCTACGAGCAGTACTTC CSARDSRGAYEQYF
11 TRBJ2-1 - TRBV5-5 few TGTGCCAGCAGCAGGTCGGATGAGCAGTTCTTC CASSRSDEQFF
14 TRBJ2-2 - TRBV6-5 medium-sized TGTGCCAGCAGCGCAAGGAGTAACACCGGGGAGCTGTTTTTT CASSARSNTGELFF
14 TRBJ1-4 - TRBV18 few TGTGCCAGCTCACCCGGGACTAGTGGTGAAAAACTGTTTTTT CASSPGTSGEKLFF
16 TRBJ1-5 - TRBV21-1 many TGTGCCAGCAGCAAAAGGGGGACAGGGGCCAATCAGCCCCAGCATTTT CASSKRGTGANQPQHF
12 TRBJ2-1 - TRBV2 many TGTGCCAGCAGTGAAGGGACAGGAGGGGATGGCTTC CASSEGTGGDGF
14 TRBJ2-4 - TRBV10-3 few TGTGCCATCAGTGGCTCAGGATACGAAAACATTCAGTACTTC CAISGSGYENIQYF
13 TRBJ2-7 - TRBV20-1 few TGCAGTGTAGCAGAATCGAGCTCCTACGAGCAGTACTTC CSVAESSSYEQYF
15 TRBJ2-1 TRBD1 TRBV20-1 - TGCAGTGCAGTTACTCCAGGGGGTGCCTACAATGAGCAGTTCTTC CSAVTPGGAYNEQFF
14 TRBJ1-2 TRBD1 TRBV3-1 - TGTGCCAGCAGCCAAGGCGTCAGGGGGCCTGGCTACACCTTC CASSQGVRGPGYTF
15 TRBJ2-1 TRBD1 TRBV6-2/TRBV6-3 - TGTGCCAGCAGTTATCGGGACAGCTCTTACAATGAGCAGTTCTTC CASSYRDSSYNEQFF
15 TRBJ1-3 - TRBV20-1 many TGCAGTGCTAGACCGTCCTGGGGGGTAGGGAACACCATATATTTT CSARPSWGVGNTIYF
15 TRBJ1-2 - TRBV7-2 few TGTGCCAGCAGCACCCTGGCGGGACCCGGCTATGGCTACACCTTC CASSTLAGPGYGYTF
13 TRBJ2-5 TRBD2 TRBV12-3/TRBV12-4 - TGTGCCAGCAGTAGACTAGCGGAGGGGCCCCAGTACTTC CASSRLAEGPQYF
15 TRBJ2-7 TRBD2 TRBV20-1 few TGCAGTGCTAGGCCTAGCGGGAGCGTGTCCTACGAGCAGTACTTC CSARPSGSVSYEQYF
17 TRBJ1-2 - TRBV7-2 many TGTGCCAGCAGCTTATTATCAGGGAACCCCCTCAACTATGGCTACACCTTC CASSLLSGNPLNYGYTF
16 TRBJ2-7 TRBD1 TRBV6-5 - TGTGCCAGCAGTTCATCACGGGACAGGGGATTATACGAGCAGTACTTC CASSSSRDRGLYEQYF
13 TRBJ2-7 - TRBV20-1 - TGCAGTGCTAGCGCGCGGGTCCTAAACGAGCAGTACTTC CSASARVLNEQYF
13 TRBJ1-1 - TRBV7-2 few TGTGCCAGCAAGCGGGGGGCAAGAACTGAAGCTTTCTTT CASKRGARTEAFF
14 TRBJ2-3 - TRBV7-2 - TGTGCCAGCAGCCCTCATTGGGGCACAGATACGCAGTATTTT CASSPHWGTDTQYF
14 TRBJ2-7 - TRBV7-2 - TGTGCCAGCAGCTCCGGTCGGGGAGATGTCGAGCAGTACTTC CASSSGRGDVEQYF
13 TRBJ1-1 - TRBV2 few TGTGCCAGCAGGAAGGCAGGGGATGTTGAAGCTTTCTTT CASRKAGDVEAFF
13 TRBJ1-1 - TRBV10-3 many TGTGCCATCAGTGAGTCCACATATACTGAAGCTTTCTTT CAISESTYTEAFF
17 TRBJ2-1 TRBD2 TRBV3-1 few TGTGCCAGCAGCCAAGACTTTTGGCTAGCGGGGTCGGATGAGCAGTTCTTC CASSQDFWLAGSDEQFF
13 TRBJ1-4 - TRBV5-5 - TGTGCCAGCAGGGGGGACGGCCGTGAAAAACTGTTTTTT CASRGDGREKLFF
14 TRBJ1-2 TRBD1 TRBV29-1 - TGCAGCGTTGAAGATCAGAGCAGGGGGTATGGCTACACCTTC CSVEDQSRGYGYTF
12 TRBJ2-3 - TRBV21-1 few TGTGCCAGCAGCAAAACTAGTTATACGCAGTATTTT CASSKTSYTQYF
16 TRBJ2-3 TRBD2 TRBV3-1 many TGTGCCAGCAGTCCTCCGGGACTAGCGGGAGTAGATACGCAGTATTTT CASSPPGLAGVDTQYF
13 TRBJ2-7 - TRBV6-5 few TGTGCCAGCAGTTCAACTTGGACAGACAAGCAGTACTTC CASSSTWTDKQYF
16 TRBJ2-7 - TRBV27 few TGTGCCAGCAGTTTATCTAGAGGCTACCCGCTCTACGAGCAGTACTTC CASSLSRGYPLYEQYF
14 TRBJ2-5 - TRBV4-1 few TGCGCCAGCAGCCAAGAGAGGGGTAAAGAGACCCAGTACTTC CASSQERGKETQYF
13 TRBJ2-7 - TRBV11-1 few TGTGCCAGCAGCTTATGGGACGCCAACGAGCAGTACTTC CASSLWDANEQYF
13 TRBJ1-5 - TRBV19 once TGTGCCAGTGGGGGAACGAGCAATCAGCCCCAGCATTTT CASGGTSNQPQHF
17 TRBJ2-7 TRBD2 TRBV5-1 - TGCGCCAGCAGCTTGGTTTTCTCGGGGGGGGACCCCTACGAGCAGTACTTC CASSLVFSGGDPYEQYF
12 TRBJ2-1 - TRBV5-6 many TGTGCCAGCAGCTTGTACGACAATGAGCAGTTCTTC CASSLYDNEQFF
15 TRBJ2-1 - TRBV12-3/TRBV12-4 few TGTGCCAGCAGGTTTACAGGGATTTCCTACAATGAGCAGTTCTTC CASRFTGISYNEQFF
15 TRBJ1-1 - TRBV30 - TGTGCCTGGAGTGTACGCATGGGGCTCAACACTGAAGCTTTCTTT CAWSVRMGLNTEAFF
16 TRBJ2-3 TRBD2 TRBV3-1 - TGTGCCAGCAGCCTCGGACTAGCGGGGGCGACAGATACGCAGTATTTT CASSLGLAGATDTQYF
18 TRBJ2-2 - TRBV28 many TGTGCCAGCAGTTTATCCTCTTTGGGTAGCTCGAACACCGGGGAGCTGTTTTTT CASSLSSLGSSNTGELFF
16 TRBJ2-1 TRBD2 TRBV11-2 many TGTGCCAGCCAAAGGGCGGGAGACGCCTCGTACAATGAGCAGTTCTTC CASQRAGDASYNEQFF
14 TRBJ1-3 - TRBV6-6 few TGTGCCAGCAGTTATGCAGAGTACGAAAACACCATATATTTT CASSYAEYENTIYF
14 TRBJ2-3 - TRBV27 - TGTGCCAGCAGCTATTACAGGGGCACAGATACGCAGTATTTT CASSYYRGTDTQYF
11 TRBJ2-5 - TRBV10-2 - TGCGCCAGCAGTGTGTTGGAGACCCAGTACTTC CASSVLETQYF
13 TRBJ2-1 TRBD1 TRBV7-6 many TGTGCCAGCAGTTCTGACAGGGTCAATGAGCAGTTCTTC CASSSDRVNEQFF
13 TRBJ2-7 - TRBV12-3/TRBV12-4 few TGTGCCAGTCGACACTACAACTCCTACGAGCAGTACTTC CASRHYNSYEQYF
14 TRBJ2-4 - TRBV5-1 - TGCGCCAGCAGCAGTACAGGGTCCGCGAACATTCAGTACTTC CASSSTGSANIQYF
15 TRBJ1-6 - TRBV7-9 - TGTGCCAGCAGCTTATTGCTATCGGGCTCCTCACCCCTCCACTTT CASSLLLSGSSPLHF
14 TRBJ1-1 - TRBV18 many TGTGCCAGCTCACCTGACGGTATGAACACTGAAGCTTTCTTT CASSPDGMNTEAFF
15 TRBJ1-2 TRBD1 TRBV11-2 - TGTGCCAGCAGCATAAGACAGGGTTCGAACTATGGCTACACCTTC CASSIRQGSNYGYTF